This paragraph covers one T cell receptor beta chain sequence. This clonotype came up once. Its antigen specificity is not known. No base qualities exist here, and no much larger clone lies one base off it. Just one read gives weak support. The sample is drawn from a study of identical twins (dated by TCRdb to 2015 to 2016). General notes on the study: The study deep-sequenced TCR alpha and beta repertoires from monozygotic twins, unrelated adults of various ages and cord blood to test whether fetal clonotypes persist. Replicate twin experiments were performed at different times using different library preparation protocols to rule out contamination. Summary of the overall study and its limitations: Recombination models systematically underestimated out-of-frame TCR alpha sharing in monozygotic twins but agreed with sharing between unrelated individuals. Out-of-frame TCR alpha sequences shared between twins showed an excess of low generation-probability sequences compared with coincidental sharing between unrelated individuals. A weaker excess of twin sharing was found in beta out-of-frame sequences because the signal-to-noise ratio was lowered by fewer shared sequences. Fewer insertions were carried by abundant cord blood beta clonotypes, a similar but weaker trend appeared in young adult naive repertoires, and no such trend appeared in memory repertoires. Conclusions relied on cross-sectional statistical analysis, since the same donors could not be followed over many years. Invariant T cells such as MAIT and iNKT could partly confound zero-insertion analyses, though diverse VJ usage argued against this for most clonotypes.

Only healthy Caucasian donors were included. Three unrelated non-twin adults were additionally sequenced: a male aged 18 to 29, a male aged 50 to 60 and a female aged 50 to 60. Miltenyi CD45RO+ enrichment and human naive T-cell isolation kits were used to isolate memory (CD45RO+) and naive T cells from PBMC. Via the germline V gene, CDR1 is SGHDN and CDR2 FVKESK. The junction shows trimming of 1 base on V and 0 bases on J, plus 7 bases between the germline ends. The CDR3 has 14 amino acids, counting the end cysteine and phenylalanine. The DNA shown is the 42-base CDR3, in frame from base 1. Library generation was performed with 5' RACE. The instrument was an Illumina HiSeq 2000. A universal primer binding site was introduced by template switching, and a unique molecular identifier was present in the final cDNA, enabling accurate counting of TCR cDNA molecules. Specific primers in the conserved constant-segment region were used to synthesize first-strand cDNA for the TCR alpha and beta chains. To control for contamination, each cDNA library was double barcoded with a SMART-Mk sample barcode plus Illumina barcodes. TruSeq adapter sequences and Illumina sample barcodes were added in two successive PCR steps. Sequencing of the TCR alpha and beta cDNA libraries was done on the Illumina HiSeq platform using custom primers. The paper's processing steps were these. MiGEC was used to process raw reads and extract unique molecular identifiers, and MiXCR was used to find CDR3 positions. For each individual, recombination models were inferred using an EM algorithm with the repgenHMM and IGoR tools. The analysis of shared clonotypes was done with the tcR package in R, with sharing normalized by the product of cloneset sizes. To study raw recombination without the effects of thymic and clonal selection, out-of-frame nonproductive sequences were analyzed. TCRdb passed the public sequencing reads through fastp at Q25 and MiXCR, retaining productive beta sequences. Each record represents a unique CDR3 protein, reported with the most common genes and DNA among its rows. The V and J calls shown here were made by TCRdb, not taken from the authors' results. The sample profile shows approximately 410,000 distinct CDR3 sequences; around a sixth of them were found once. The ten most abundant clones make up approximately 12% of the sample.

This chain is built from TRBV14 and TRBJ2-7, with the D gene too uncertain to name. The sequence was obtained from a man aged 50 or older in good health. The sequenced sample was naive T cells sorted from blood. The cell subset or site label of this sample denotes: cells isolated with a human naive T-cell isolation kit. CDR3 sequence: CASSQGTYSYEQYF. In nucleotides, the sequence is TGTGCCAGCAGCCAAGGAACTTACTCCTACGAGCAGTACTTC.